This T cell receptor (beta chain) comes out of a study of blood T cell repertoires in COVID-19. Across the whole study: The samples span acute and convalescent COVID-19 from the United States, Italy and Spain. T cells, B-cell-depleted T cells, or PBMCs supplied cDNA or gDNA.

In the original workflow: Estimation of nucleated cell counts relied on the amplification of reference gene primers. Some clones are missing from TCRdb's copy, which holds only in-frame ones; the method was immunoSEQ multiplex PCR. The V and J calls and clone size come from that table; D and trimming were worked out from the DNA. The profile shows fewer than 200,000 clones, roughly 76% of them singletons. Germline loops: CDR1 LNHDA, CDR2 SQIVND (reference sequence). The CDR3 consists of 15 residues. J gave up 1 base and V 5 bases, and 6 bases lay outside the gene matches. The receptor was isolated from a woman aged 45-65 years with active or convalescent COVID-19. The sequencing input was peripheral blood. V gene TRBV19 combines with J gene TRBJ1-1; 8 bases are a match to TRBD1. CDR3 protein: CASSLRDRPNTEAFF. DNA for the CDR3: TGTGCCAGTAGTTTGCGGGACAGGCCGAACACTGAAGCTTTCTTT.